The 17 T cell receptor beta chains below were found in one sample sequenced in a study of blood T cell repertoires in COVID-19. Assay: immunoSEQ multiplex PCR; the TCRdb copy retains only in-frame clones and omits some. The table includes roughly 130,000 clones, 80% to 90% detected once. The specimen sequenced was peripheral blood. The origin of the receptors is a woman between 55 and 75 years old with acute or convalescent COVID-19.

V usage is TRBV7-4 and J usage is TRBJ2-7; TRBD1 aligns across 7 bases. The CDR3 has 14 amino acids. The germline V gene has CDR1 SGHVT and CDR2 SQSDAQ. The V segment lost 5 bases and the J segment 3 bases; nucleotides outside the gene matches: 7. The CDR3 loop reads CASSVARQGYEQYV. The CDR3 DNA reads as TGTGCCAGCAGCGTGGCCAGACAGGGCTACGAGCAGTACGTC.

The V gene is TRBV6-5, the J gene TRBJ1-1; 11 bases agree with TRBD1. The V and J ends lost 8 bases and 3 bases, in that order; junction bases with no gene match: 2. Per the germline V gene, CDR1 is MNHEY and CDR2 is SVGAGI. This CDR3 comprises 13 residues. The CDR3 DNA reads as TGTGCCAGCTTGGGACAGGGGGACACTGAAGCTTTCTTT. This gives the protein CASLGQGDTEAFF.

This clone was found once. V gene TRBV6-5 combines with J gene TRBJ2-7; TRBD1 matches at 7 bases. Germline assignment: CDR1 MNHEY and CDR2 SVGAGI. V was clipped by 6 bases and J by 4 bases; unmatched bases: 0. This CDR3 region has 11 residues. CDR3 in amino acids: CASRDRYEQYF. In DNA form, the CDR3 reads TGTGCCAGCAGGGACAGGTACGAGCAGTACTTC.

The chain has TRBV29-1 and TRBJ1-1; tentatively, D is TRBD1 (5 bases). This CDR3 region has 11 residues. Per the germline V gene, CDR1 is SQVTM and CDR2 is ANQGSEA. V was trimmed by 7 bases and J by 4 bases, leaving 10 bases between them. CDR3 loop: CSGGLSTEAFF. The CDR3 coding sequence is TGCAGCGGGGGACTATCCACTGAAGCTTTCTTT.

The chain couples TRBV6-1 to TRBJ2-7; D might be TRBD1 (5 bases). V gave up 0 bases and J gave up 4 bases, with 16 bases separating them. Looked up from germline, CDR1 is MNHNS and CDR2 is SASEGT. This CDR3 is built from 16 residues. CDR3 sequence: CASSEALRGSVYEQYF. Here the CDR3 DNA reads TGTGCCAGCAGTGAAGCGCTAAGGGGATCGGTGTACGAGCAGTACTTC.

J is TRBJ1-1 and V is TRBV19; 8 bases fit TRBD1. The CDR3 is made up of 16 amino acids. Losses at the gene ends were 3 bases for V and 8 bases for J; bases not matched to a gene: 14. Per the germline V gene, CDR1 is LNHDA and CDR2 is SQIVND (reference sequence). CDR3 sequence reads: CASSITLEDRAFEAFF. The DNA of the CDR3 is TGTGCCAGTAGTATTACCCTCGAGGACAGGGCCTTCGAAGCTTTCTTT.

The rearrangement uses TRBV11-1 and TRBJ2-2; 8 nucleotides agree with TRBD2. Per the germline V gene, CDR1 is SGHAT and CDR2 is FQDESV (reference sequence). Trimming took 5 bases from V and 5 from J; bases not matched to a gene: 7. This CDR3 is built from 15 residues. The CDR3 is CASSPSPGGTGELFF. The DNA for the CDR3 is TGTGCCAGCAGCCCTTCTCCGGGGGGGACCGGGGAGCTGTTTTTT.

This chain links TRBV19 with TRBJ2-2; 10 bases agree with TRBD1. With V trimmed by 7 bases and J by 4 bases, 3 bases remained unmatched. The CDR3 has 14 residues. Per germline, CDR1 LNHDA and CDR2 SQIVND (reference sequence). Written as DNA, the CDR3 is TGTGCCAGTATCCGGACAGGGGGCACCGGGGAGCTGTTTTTT. It is translated as CASIRTGGTGELFF.

This chain joins TRBV30 and TRBJ1-1; D is unresolved. Trimming shortened V by 5 bases and J by 4 bases, and 14 bases separated the two germline ends. Germline CDR1 is GTSNPN and CDR2 is SVGIG (reference sequence). CDR3 size: 13 residues. The CDR3 spells CAWVRGSPTEAFF. CDR3 nucleotides: TGTGCCTGGGTCCGCGGCAGTCCCACTGAAGCTTTCTTT. Full variable domain (missing parts from reference TRBV30 and TRBJ1-1): SQTIHQWPATLVQPVGSPLSLECTVEGTSNPNLYWYRQAAGRGLQLLFYSVGIGQISSEVPQNLSASRPQDRQFILSSKKLLLSDSGFYLCAWVRGSPTEAFFGQGTRLTVV.

This chain connects TRBV5-4 to TRBJ1-2; weak D call: TRBD1 (5 bases). The CDR3 sequence is 15 residues long. CDR1 SGHNT and CDR2 YYREEE come from the germline V gene (reference sequence). V dropped 4 bases and J dropped 0 bases, with 13 bases sitting between them. CDR3 in DNA: TGTGCCAGCAGCCCCATGGGGGGAGCTAACTATGGCTACACCTTC. Translation gives CASSPMGGANYGYTF.

The V and J genes are TRBV2 and TRBJ2-1; 10 nucleotides match TRBD2. The germline gives CDR1 SNHLY, CDR2 FYNNEI. V dropped 6 bases and J dropped 5; count of bases not matched to a gene: 7. The CDR3 consists of 15 residues. Here the CDR3 reads CASRALAGGNNEQFF. DNA for the CDR3: TGTGCCAGCAGGGCATTAGCGGGAGGTAACAATGAGCAGTTCTTC.

V gene TRBV5-4 combines with J gene TRBJ2-5, with D unresolved. V was cut by 0 bases and J by 1 base, with 4 bases left in between. The CDR3 sequence is 13 residues long. Germline V CDR1 and CDR2: SGHNT, YYREEE (reference sequence). This CDR3 reads CASSLASQETQYF. The DNA of the CDR3 is TGTGCCAGCAGCTTGGCTAGCCAAGAGACCCAGTACTTC.

The CDR3 sequence: CASSFDLLTSGGGELFF. The DNA for the CDR3 is TGTGCCAGCAGCTTCGACTTGTTAACTAGCGGGGGCGGGGAGCTGTTTTTT. The V gene is TRBV7-6, the J gene TRBJ2-2, with TRBD2 identical over 11 bases. This CDR3 is 17 amino acids long. Germline CDR1 is SGHVS and CDR2 is FNYEAQ. Germline trimming cut 3 bases from V and 7 bases from J; bases unmatched to any gene: 10.

The chain combines TRBV9 with TRBJ1-6; D is undetermined. The V gene's germline CDR1 is SGDLS and CDR2 YYNGEE. The CDR3 has 14 amino acids. Trimming took 0 bases from V and 5 from J, leaving 6 bases between them. The CDR3 sequence: CASSVGADNSPLHF. The CDR3 nucleotides read TGTGCCAGCAGCGTAGGGGCAGATAATTCACCCCTCCACTTT.

The V gene is TRBV3-1 (or the pseudogene TRBV3-2), the J gene TRBJ1-1, with D perhaps matching TRBD1 (6 bases). CDR3 length: 15 amino acids. V shed 4 bases and J shed 2 bases, with 14 bases lying between them. CDR1 and CDR2 from the germline V gene are LGHDT and YNNKEL (reference sequence). This CDR3 reads CASSRRSQGNTEAFF. The CDR3, as DNA: TGTGCCAGCAGCCGCAGATCACAGGGTAACACTGAAGCTTTCTTT.

The J gene is TRBJ2-1, the V gene TRBV9; 7 bases map to TRBD2. Trimming took 1 base from V and 7 from J; bases not matched to a gene: 8. CDR1 and CDR2 (germline): SGDLS, YYNGEE. The CDR3 covers 15 residues. CDR3 amino acids: CASSVKRDPPNEQFF. CDR3 bases: TGTGCCAGCAGCGTAAAGCGGGACCCCCCTAATGAGCAGTTCTTC. The full variable domain, completed using reference TRBV9 and TRBJ2-1, is DSGVTQTPKHLITATGQRVTLRCSPRSGDLSVYWYQQSLDQGLQFLIQYYNGEERAKGNILERFSAQQFPDLHSELNLSSLELGDSALYFCASSVKRDPPNEQFFGPGTRLTVL.

The V call is TRBV11-2, the J call TRBJ2-7; 7 bases line up with TRBD1. The length of the CDR3 is 13 residues. Germline loops: CDR1 SGHAT, CDR2 FQNNGV. With 5 bases clipped from V and 2 bases from J, the junction kept 3 bases outside the gene matches. DNA for the CDR3: TGTGCCAGCAGCCCGCAGGGGGCCTACGAGCAGTACGTC. Translated, it gives CASSPQGAYEQYV.